This T cell receptor beta chain was sequenced during a study of CD8+ T cells in alopecia areata. General study points: Many expanded lesional clones persisted during tofacitinib (in both scalp and blood). Association of baseline CD8+ expansion with response is uncertain owing to one nonresponder.

Treatment defined: oral pan-JAK inhibitor, 5-10 mg twice daily. As for this clone: No antigen is known for it.

Following extraction, RNA underwent reverse transcription to cDNA, which served as the sequencing template. TCRdb keeps only in-frame clones here, not all; method: immunoSEQ multiplex PCR. Of about 250,000 clones in the sample, 60% were seen once. V was cut by 3 bases and J by 4 bases, with 12 bases left in between. Per germline, CDR1 LGHNA and CDR2 YSLEER. The CDR3 covers 14 residues. This specimen was CD4+ T cells sorted from blood, taken at approximately week 51, from a patient treated with tofacitinib. V is TRBV4-3 and J is TRBJ1-2, with a tentative D call TRBD1 (5 bases). The origin of this receptor is a human donor with alopecia areata. The CDR3 reads CASSQSAGVYGYTF. Here the CDR3 DNA reads TGCGCCAGCAGCCAGTCAGCGGGGGTCTATGGCTACACCTTC.